Below, 5 T cell receptor beta chains from the same sample are listed, as sequenced in a study of beta chain features in type 1 diabetes. Expressed TCRB transcripts were sequenced because the entire RNA isolate underwent reverse transcription. Sequenced by immunoSEQ multiplex PCR; TCRdb stores in-frame clones only, minus some. The sample consists of about 230,000 clones, 9.6% of them appearing once. Sequencing was performed on naive CD4+ T cells from blood. The receptor source for this set is a woman under 30 in good health.

The rearrangement uses TRBV6-1 and TRBJ2-5; 9 bases line up with TRBD2. Trimming at V came to 7 bases and at J to 5 bases, leaving 11 bases not matched to a gene. The CDR3 has 15 residues. Germline assignment: CDR1 MNHNS and CDR2 SASEGT. The CDR3 DNA sequence: TGTGCCAGCATCCAAGCGGGGGGCGGTTGGGAGACCCAGTACTTC. It is translated as CASIQAGGGWETQYF.

This rearrangement joins TRBV19 to TRBJ2-1; no definite D call. This CDR3 region has 16 residues. The germline V gene encodes CDR1 LNHDA and CDR2 SQIVND (reference sequence). The V end lost 4 bases, the J end lost 0 bases, and 13 bases lay between the germline ends. This CDR3 is CASSSRQVNSYNEQFF. CDR3 DNA: TGTGCCAGTAGTAGTCGGCAGGTGAACTCCTACAATGAGCAGTTCTTC.

This clone was counted between two and nine times. V and J are TRBV11-2 and TRBJ2-1, with 9 bases matching TRBD1. This CDR3 has 18 amino acids. Trimming took 4 bases from V and 0 from J; bases not matched to a gene: 10. From germline, CDR1 is SGHAT and CDR2 FQNNGV. The chain's CDR3 is CASSSGQGFRGSYNEQFF. CDR3 nucleotides: TGTGCCAGCAGCTCGGGACAGGGTTTCAGGGGCTCCTACAATGAGCAGTTCTTC. Full variable domain (remainder filled in from reference TRBV11-2 and TRBJ2-1): EAGVAQSPRYKIIEKRQSVAFWCNPISGHATLYWYQQILGQGPKLLIQFQNNGVVDDSQLPKDRFSAERLKGVDSTLKIQPAKLEDSAVYLCASSSGQGFRGSYNEQFFGPGTRLTVL.

The chain carries TRBV4-1 and TRBJ1-5, with D perhaps TRBD1 (5 bases). Trimming took 1 base from V and 4 from J, leaving 14 bases between them. Germline assignment: CDR1 MGHRA and CDR2 YSYEKL. This CDR3 spans 16 amino acids. The DNA of the CDR3 is TGCGCCAGCAGCCAAGCCTGGGCGCCAGGGAATCAGCCCCAGCATTTT. Protein product: CASSQAWAPGNQPQHF.

This clone was picked up a small number of times. This sequence joins TRBV5-1 and TRBJ2-6, with TRBD1 identical over 10 bases. CDR3 size: 17 residues. CDR1 and CDR2 (germline): SGHRS, YFSETQ. The V and J ends lost 4 bases and 1 base, in that order; junction bases with no gene match: 5. CDR3 in DNA: TGCGCCAGCAGCCGGGACAGGGGAAGTTCTGGGGCCAACGTCCTGACTTTC. It yields the protein CASSRDRGSSGANVLTF.